This TCR beta chain was sequenced in a study of cytomegalovirus exposure and HLA in healthy donors. Study context: Sequencing of some 200 million T cells in an earlier analysis found 95 million to 120 million unique TCR beta sequences.

Sampled while nominally healthy, donors likely had unrecorded immune exposures. On this clone itself: Its target is not known.

Primers for the PCR totalled 60 Vbeta and 13 Jbeta. Method: immunoSEQ multiplex PCR; TCRdb's copy keeps in-frame clones and lacks some. The sample yields approximately 190,000 clones, 80% to 85% seen once. Regarding the study as a whole: Cytomegalovirus association was listed for 164 TCR beta chains. Common viral pathogens (according to a later analysis) appeared linked to several of the most significant clusters.

This CDR3 is 14 amino acids long. The V end was cut by 3 bases, the J end by 8 bases, with 13 bases between. The germline gives CDR1 LNHNV, CDR2 YYDKDF (reference sequence). The sequenced sample consisted of PBMCs. The receptor was derived from a woman aged 45-65 years in good health and CMV-seropositive. V and J are TRBV15 and TRBJ1-4, with D perhaps TRBD1 (5 bases). The CDR3 sequence is CATSSGGVGEKLFF. The CDR3 DNA reads as TGTGCCACCAGCAGCGGGGGGGTAGGGGAAAAACTGTTTTTT.